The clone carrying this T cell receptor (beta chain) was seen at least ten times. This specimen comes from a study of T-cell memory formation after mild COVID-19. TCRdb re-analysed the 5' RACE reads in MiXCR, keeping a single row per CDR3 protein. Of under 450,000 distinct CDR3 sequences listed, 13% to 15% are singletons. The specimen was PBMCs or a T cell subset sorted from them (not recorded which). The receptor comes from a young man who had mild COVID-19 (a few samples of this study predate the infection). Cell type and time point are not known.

This CDR3 reads CASSPGQAQETQYF. The CDR3 region has the DNA TGTGCCAGCAGCCCGGGACAGGCCCAAGAGACCCAGTACTTC. The chain recombines TRBV7-9 with TRBJ2-5; TRBD1 matches at 8 bases. This CDR3 is built from 14 residues. Losses at the gene ends were 5 bases for V and 1 base for J; bases not matched to a gene: 3. The germline gives CDR1 SEHNR, CDR2 FQNEAQ (reference sequence).